This T cell receptor (beta chain) emerged from a study of T cell changes during pregnancy in multiple sclerosis. Data came from immunoSEQ multiplex PCR; TCRdb stores just in-frame clones and leaves some out. The repertoire consists of tens of thousands of clones, with under 90% occurring once and the leading ten covering over 7.5%. Germline loops: CDR1 MNHNS, CDR2 SASEGT. The CDR3 loop spans 14 amino acids. The trim removed 5 bases at V and 3 bases at J, leaving 6 bases unmatched. V is TRBV6-1 and J is TRBJ1-1; 7 nucleotides match TRBD1. This sequence originates from a female donor in good health, enrolled as a control in a pregnancy study. The source material was peripheral blood, sampled after pregnancy. In nucleotides, the CDR3 is TGTGCCAGCAGTATTTTCGACAGGGACACTGAAGCTTTCTTT. Its translation is CASSIFDRDTEAFF.